This entry lists 15 T cell receptor beta chains sequenced from one sample in a study of regulatory T cells in long-lasting Graves disease. Arm-PCR with iRepertoire HTBI primers amplified the CDR3 regions for these TCR beta libraries. MiXCR was run by TCRdb on the multiplex PCR reads, yielding one entry per CDR3 protein. The table shows roughly 360,000 distinct CDR3 sequences, with roughly 25% occurring only once. Time point meaning: persistent/refractory GD, antithyroid drugs over 5 years with positive TRAb. After RNA was extracted from PBMCs, the TCR library was made from it. Sample: peripheral blood mononuclear cells (PBMCs), taken when the disease was refractory, from a patient treated with antithyroid drugs. The source of these receptors is a woman aged 40 to 50 with Graves disease.

Comments on this clonotype: A read error is possible here, since a much larger clone lies one base away. The chain employs TRBV5-6 and TRBJ1-1; tentative D call: TRBD1 (6 bases). Deletions cut 4 bases from V and 3 bases from J, with 13 bases between. CDR1 and CDR2 from the germline V gene are SGHDT and YYEEEE. The CDR3 runs 14 residues. The CDR3 spells CASSPQGVDTEAFF. DNA of the CDR3: TGTGCCAGCAGCCCACAGGGAGTGGACACTGAAGCTTTCTTT.

This clonotype was seen a single time. The rearrangement joins TRBV27 to TRBJ1-5; D ambiguous. Germline CDR1 reads MNHEY; CDR2 reads SMNVEV (reference sequence). This CDR3 spans 14 amino acids. The V end lost 3 bases, the J end lost 2 bases, and 8 bases lay between the germline ends. CDR3 sequence reads: CASSFDSGNQPQHF. CDR3 bases: TGTGCCAGCAGTTTCGATTCGGGCAATCAGCCCCAGCATTTT.

This clonotype occurred a few times. The J gene is TRBJ2-7, the V gene TRBV20-1; 9 bases are a match to TRBD2. Germline CDR1 reads DFQATT; CDR2 reads SNEGSKA (reference sequence). Trimming at V came to 6 bases and at J to 5 bases, leaving 11 bases not matched to a gene. The CDR3 contains 14 residues. In DNA, the CDR3 is TGCAGTGCAAGAAGTAGCGGGAGTAAACACGAGCAGTACTTC. It is translated as CSARSSGSKHEQYF.

The chain combines TRBV9 with TRBJ1-6; 7 bases are shared with TRBD1. V lost 3 bases to trimming and J lost 6 bases; unmatched junction nucleotides: 3. Germline V CDR1 and CDR2: SGDLS, YYNGEE. CDR3 size: 14 residues. CDR3 DNA: TGTGCCAGCAGCGAGGGACAGCTTAATTCACCCCTCCACTTT. Translated, it gives CASSEGQLNSPLHF.

This clonotype was detected many times. The gene calls are TRBV2 and TRBJ2-7; possible D gene TRBD2, 7 bases. The CDR3 extends over 14 amino acids. The V end lost 7 bases, the J end lost 2 bases, and 15 bases lay between the germline ends. Germline V gene sequence: CDR1 SNHLY, CDR2 FYNNEI. CDR3 loop: CASNPRGGTYEQYF. The CDR3 coding sequence is TGTGCCAGCAACCCAAGGGGGGGAACCTACGAGCAGTACTTC.

This clonotype was observed a few times. The chain is built from TRBV13 and TRBJ2-7; the D gene is possibly TRBD2 (6 bases). CDR1 and CDR2 from the germline V gene are PRHDT and FYEKMQ (reference sequence). V was pared by 5 bases and J by 0 bases, with 20 bases between. The CDR3 covers 17 residues. The CDR3, as DNA: TGTGCCAGCAGCCCCAAAAGAGGACTACCGAGCTCCTACGAGCAGTACTTC. Its protein is CASSPKRGLPSSYEQYF. Full variable domain (missing parts from reference TRBV13 and TRBJ2-7): AAGVIQSPRHLIKEKRETATLKCYPIPRHDTVYWYQQGPGQDPQFLISFYEKMQSDKGSIPDRFSAQQFSDYHSELNMSSLELGDSALYFCASSPKRGLPSSYEQYFGPGTRLTVT.

The chain is built from TRBV7-8 and TRBJ1-5; D is unresolved. The CDR3 loop spans 15 amino acids. V was clipped by 5 bases and J by 4 bases, with 15 bases between them. The germline gives CDR1 SGHVS, CDR2 FQNEAQ. The CDR3 DNA is TGTGCCAGCAGCAGAGAAGGTGGATCGAATCAGCCCCAGCATTTT. Encoded protein: CASSREGGSNQPQHF.

This clonotype has more than one count but fewer than ten. The rearrangement uses TRBV2 and TRBJ2-2; D is unresolved. The CDR3 is made up of 13 amino acids. The ends were cut back, 8 bases at V and 4 bases at J, with 11 bases in the middle. CDR1 and CDR2 from the germline V gene are SNHLY and FYNNEI. CDR3 in amino acids: CASHRGPTGELFF. The DNA for the CDR3 is TGTGCCAGCCACAGAGGCCCCACCGGGGAGCTGTTTTTT.

This clonotype was detected a few times. This chain joins TRBV3-1 and TRBJ1-4; TRBD1 matches at 9 bases. This CDR3 contains 15 residues. V was pared by 0 bases and J by 8 bases, with 4 bases of the junction left unmatched. Germline CDR1 LGHDT, CDR2 YNNKEL (reference sequence). The CDR3 is CASSQETGGGEKLFF. DNA of the CDR3: TGTGCCAGCAGCCAAGAGACAGGGGGGGGCGAAAAACTGTTTTTT.

This clonotype was picked up many times. The J gene is TRBJ1-4, the V gene TRBV13; D gene unclear. V shed 5 bases and J shed 3 bases, with 4 bases lying between them. The CDR3 length is 12 residues. Per germline, CDR1 PRHDT and CDR2 FYEKMQ (reference sequence). The CDR3 DNA sequence: TGTGCCAGCAGCCAAGCTAATGAAAAACTGTTTTTT. Amino acids: CASSQANEKLFF.

This rearrangement joins TRBV10-3 to TRBJ2-1; the D gene is possibly TRBD1 (5 bases). V was pared by 4 bases and J by 3 bases, with 16 bases between. The CDR3 runs to 16 residues. Per germline, CDR1 ENHRY and CDR2 SYGVKD. The CDR3 sequence: CAISVDLLGLYNEQFF. For the CDR3, the DNA is TGTGCCATCAGTGTCGACCTCCTGGGGCTCTACAATGAGCAGTTCTTC.

This clonotype was observed many times. The V and J genes are TRBV28 and TRBJ1-5; D is undetermined. Germline CDR1 is MDHEN and CDR2 is SYDVKM. The length of the CDR3 is 14 residues. Between the trimmed V and J ends, which lost 7 bases and 5 bases, there was a span of 15 bases. CDR3 loop: CASTTVAAYQPQHF. CDR3 nucleotides: TGTGCCAGCACCACTGTCGCGGCTTATCAGCCCCAGCATTTT.

This clonotype was recorded many times. This rearrangement joins TRBV29-1 to TRBJ2-7; D gene ambiguous. Trimming took off 7 bases at V and 5 bases at J, with 15 bases between the two ends. The CDR3 spans 12 residues. Germline V gene sequence: CDR1 SQVTM, CDR2 ANQGSEA. Here the CDR3 DNA reads TGCAGCGCGGCCATGGTTTCCCACGAGCAGTACTTC. Its translation: CSAAMVSHEQYF.

The chain combines TRBV28 with TRBJ1-4; 8 bases agree with TRBD1. The CDR3 consists of 15 residues. Germline CDR1 and CDR2: MDHEN and SYDVKM. The trim removed 4 bases at V and 6 bases at J, leaving 7 bases unmatched. CDR3 residues: CASSSKDRGDEKLFF. CDR3 sequence (DNA): TGTGCCAGCAGTTCAAAAGACAGGGGAGATGAAAAACTGTTTTTT.

This clonotype turned up a few times. The gene calls are TRBV5-1 and TRBJ1-5; TRBD1 matches 10 bases. V was pared by 0 bases and J by 5 bases, with 2 bases of the junction left unmatched. The length of the CDR3 is 15 residues. Germline V gene sequence: CDR1 SGHRS, CDR2 YFSETQ. The CDR3 spells CASSLGGQGHQPQHF. Written as DNA, the CDR3 is TGCGCCAGCAGCTTGGGGGGACAGGGGCATCAGCCCCAGCATTTT.